This T cell receptor (beta chain) was recorded in a study of blood T cell repertoires in COVID-19. V shed 6 bases and J shed 0 bases, with 18 bases lying between them. This CDR3 has 17 residues. Germline CDR1 SGHVS, CDR2 FQNEAQ. Some clones are missing from TCRdb's copy, which holds only in-frame ones; the method was immunoSEQ multiplex PCR. The table has about 85,000 clones, approximately 90% seen once; the top ten hold almost 5.5%. The receptor was isolated from a man aged 55 to 70 with acute or convalescent COVID-19. Sample: peripheral blood. The chain carries TRBV7-8 and TRBJ2-1, with D unresolved. The chain's CDR3 is CASSQTLPDSSYNEQFF. CDR3 coding DNA: TGTGCCAGCAGTCAGACATTACCCGATAGCTCCTACAATGAGCAGTTCTTC.